A single T cell receptor beta chain is shown here with its context. Its specificity is not known. These data come from a study of shared clonotypes between healthy human individuals. Study-wide results and limits: Sequencing depth was expected to influence donor clonotype sharing.

Measured with immunoSEQ multiplex PCR; TCRdb has only the in-frame clones, and not every one. The sample yields fewer than 3 million clones, approximately 90% seen once. The CDR3 runs 14 residues. The germline V gene has CDR1 MNHNS and CDR2 SASEGT. V dropped 7 bases and J dropped 3 bases, with 13 bases sitting between them. The material sequenced was naive CD4+ T cells from PBMCs. Subset described: CD45RA+ positively selected. The source is a man aged 18 to 30 in good health. Some clones in this sample may be carry-over from other donors' samples. The chain carries TRBV6-1 and TRBJ1-3; tentative D call: TRBD1 (5 bases). The CDR3 protein is CASTPDRGGNTIYF. The CDR3 DNA is TGTGCCAGCACCCCCGACAGAGGTGGAAACACCATATATTTT.